Shown below are 9 T cell receptor beta chains from a single sample sequenced in a study of human T cells and chemical hapten exposure. Time point described: patch test 1, 2 weeks after DPC sensitization. Treatment noted: therapeutic diphenylcyclopropenone sensitization with weekly scalp DPC. TCRdb re-called the RACE reads with MiXCR, one entry per CDR3 protein. The table lists around 340,000 distinct CDR3 sequences, around 7% of them singletons. Sequenced material: whole blood, taken in connection with sensitization to the hapten diphenylcyclopropenone (DPC). These receptors all stem from a woman aged 18 to 35 with alopecia areata. Some clones in this sample may be carry-over from other donors' samples.

This clonotype occurred many times. V gene TRBV7-2 combines with J gene TRBJ1-6; possibly TRBD1 for D (6 bases). The CDR3 is made up of 15 amino acids. Germline V gene data show CDR1 as SGHTA and CDR2 as FQGNSA. V was shortened by 6 bases and J by 9 bases, with 18 bases between the two germline ends. CDR3 residues: CASSSRQAEGSPLHF. In nucleotides, the CDR3 is TGTGCCAGCAGTAGCCGACAGGCAGAGGGTTCACCCCTCCACTTT.

The V gene is TRBV5-1, the J gene TRBJ1-6; 7 bases match TRBD1. This CDR3 comprises 14 residues. Germline trimming cut 3 bases from V and 9 bases from J; bases unmatched to any gene: 6. Germline V gene sequence: CDR1 SGHRS, CDR2 YFSETQ. The CDR3 bases are TGCGCCAGCAGCTCACAGGGACAGAGTTCACCCCTCCACTTT. Its translation: CASSSQGQSSPLHF.

The V gene is TRBV5-1, the J gene TRBJ1-1; D possibly corresponds to TRBD1 (5 bases). The V and J ends lost 3 bases and 0 bases respectively, with 15 bases between them. Germline V gene data show CDR1 as SGHRS and CDR2 as YFSETQ. The CDR3 consists of 16 residues. CDR3 protein: CASSWDGDYMNTEAFF. The CDR3 DNA follows: TGCGCCAGCAGCTGGGACGGAGACTACATGAACACTGAAGCTTTCTTT. The complete variable domain, with remaining parts taken from reference TRBV5-1 and TRBJ1-1, reads KAGVTQTPRYLIKTRGQQVTLSCSPISGHRSVSWYQQTPGQGLQFLFEYFSETQRNKGNFPGRFSGRQFSNSRSEMNVSTLELGDSALYLCASSWDGDYMNTEAFFGQGTRLTVV.

This clonotype has more than one count but fewer than ten. The J gene is TRBJ2-4, the V gene TRBV11-2; D gene unclear. CDR1 is SGHAT and CDR2 is FQNNGV in the germline V gene. Trimming removed 0 bases from V and 2 bases from J, with 20 bases in between. The CDR3 has 19 amino acids. CDR3 sequence reads: CASSLEDGEVVSSKNIQYF. CDR3 nucleotides: TGTGCCAGCAGCTTAGAAGACGGAGAGGTGGTCTCGTCCAAAAACATTCAGTACTTC.

This clonotype showed up many times. The CDR3: CASSYSIMGQIPSGANVLTF. The CDR3 DNA reads TGTGCCAGCAGTTACTCGATTATGGGACAGATTCCCTCTGGGGCCAACGTCCTGACTTTC. This rearrangement joins TRBV6-5 to TRBJ2-6; 7 nucleotides agree with TRBD1. The CDR3 is 20 amino acids. CDR1 is MNHEY, CDR2 SVGAGI, per germline. Trimming removed 0 bases from V and 0 bases from J; junction bases left unmatched: 11.

This clonotype was seen only a few times. This chain joins TRBV6-6 and TRBJ1-1; unclear D gene. The CDR3 loop spans 13 amino acids. From germline, CDR1 is MNHNY and CDR2 SVGAGI (reference sequence). V was clipped by 6 bases and J by 3 bases, with 11 bases between them. Here the CDR3 reads CASSQDIYTEAFF. CDR3 bases: TGTGCCAGCAGCCAAGACATATACACTGAAGCTTTCTTT.

The V gene is TRBV2, the J gene TRBJ1-1; D might be TRBD1 (5 bases). Germline V gene lookup returns CDR1 SNHLY and CDR2 FYNNEI. The V end lost 7 bases, the J end lost 5 bases, and 17 bases lay between the germline ends. The CDR3 sequence is 14 residues long. The CDR3 loop is CASTVESRATEAFF. The CDR3 nucleotides read TGTGCCAGCACGGTCGAGTCCAGGGCAACTGAAGCTTTCTTT.

This clonotype was counted between two and nine times. V is TRBV5-1 and J is TRBJ2-1; D remains unclear. CDR3 length equals 16 residues. Germline V lookup: CDR1 SGHRS, CDR2 YFSETQ. The V and J ends lost 0 bases and 2 bases respectively, with 12 bases between them. In DNA, the CDR3 is TGCGCCAGCAGCTTGGGACCAGTCGGAGCCTACAATGAGCAGTTCTTC. Encoded protein: CASSLGPVGAYNEQFF.

This clonotype was recorded a few times. The chain links TRBV3-1 to TRBJ1-2; D gene ambiguous. V lost 1 base and J lost 8, with 17 bases in between. The CDR3 is 15 residues long. CDR1 is LGHDT, CDR2 YNNKEL, per germline (reference sequence). As DNA, the CDR3 is TGTGCCAGCAGCCAAGGGACTAGAAGAGCATTCGGCTACACCTTC. Its protein product is CASSQGTRRAFGYTF.